This entry features one TCR beta chain sequence. Measured with immunoSEQ multiplex PCR; TCRdb has only the in-frame clones, and not every one. Of 150,000 to 200,000 clones listed, 90% were seen once; the top ten hold roughly a sixth. This record comes from a study of blood T cell repertoires in COVID-19. Across the study: Material from acute and convalescent COVID-19 was sourced from the United States, Italy and Spain. PBMCs, B-cell-depleted T cells, or T cells were the source of the cDNA or gDNA that made up the material.

CDR1 and CDR2 (germline): KGHSH, LQKENI. Trimming took 3 bases from V and 6 from J; bases not matched to a gene: 4. The CDR3 sequence is 14 residues long. This rearrangement joins TRBV18 to TRBJ2-2, with 7 positions matching TRBD1. Material: peripheral blood. The origin of this receptor is a man in his 60s with active or convalescent COVID-19. Written as DNA, the CDR3 is TGTGCCAGCTCACCGTCAGGGGGACCCGGGGAGCTGTTTTTT. Translation gives CASSPSGGPGELFF.